This T cell receptor (beta chain) is from a study of T-cell memory formation after mild COVID-19. Study in general: TCR clusters showed largely donor specificity. Study results and caveats: Several responding clones turned up in pre-infection memory, indicating that cross-reactive memory may have taken part. CD8+ contracting clones occupied EMRA, while CD4+ ones occupied mainly CM and EM.

CDR3 length: 15 residues. Germline-derived CDR1 and CDR2 are SNHLY and FYNNEI. V lost 6 bases and J lost 7; bases outside the gene matches: 5. Of note for this clonotype: Antigen specificity is unknown.

TCRdb used MiXCR to reprocess the 5' RACE reads, holding one entry per CDR3 protein. The sample holds hundreds of thousands of distinct CDR3 sequences, 16% seen once. This sequence was found in a man in his late teens or twenties who had mild COVID-19 (a few samples of this study predate the infection). Cell type and time point are not known. The specimen was PBMCs or a T cell subset sorted from them (not recorded which). The genes are TRBV2 and TRBJ2-2, with 13 bases fitting TRBD2. CDR3 DNA sequence: TGTGCCAGCAGGTGGACTAGCGGGGGACGCGGGGAGCTGTTTTTT. It is translated as CASRWTSGGRGELFF.